These 27 T cell receptor beta chains were all obtained from the same sample, sequenced in a study of shared clonotypes between healthy human individuals. Measured with immunoSEQ multiplex PCR; TCRdb has only the in-frame clones, and not every one. Counted here are about 2.5 million clones, around 92% occurring once; the ten biggest clones make up around 0.4%. Material for sequencing was naive CD4+ T cells from PBMCs. Subset: CD45RA+ positively selected. The receptors were sampled from a man aged 18 to 29 in good health. Some clones in this sample may be carry-over from other donors' samples.

The V call is TRBV6-6, the J call TRBJ2-7, with 10 bases aligning to TRBD1. V was pared by 0 bases and J by 5 bases, with 7 bases of the junction left unmatched. This CDR3 comprises 16 residues. Germline V gene lookup returns CDR1 MNHNY and CDR2 SVGAGI (reference sequence). As DNA, the CDR3 is TGTGCCAGCAGTTACTCGAGAGGGACAGGGGACCACGAGCAGTACTTC. Amino acid sequence: CASSYSRGTGDHEQYF.

The chain joins TRBV5-1 to TRBJ1-5, with 7 nucleotides matching TRBD1. Germline V gives CDR1 SGHRS, CDR2 YFSETQ. V was clipped by 1 base and J by 3 bases; unmatched bases: 10. The CDR3 length is 17 residues. The CDR3 DNA reads TGCGCCAGCAGCTTGACTGGACAGGACCGGGACAATCAGCCCCAGCATTTT. Protein sequence: CASSLTGQDRDNQPQHF.

The chain recombines TRBV6-5 with TRBJ2-2; D not resolved. V gave up 7 bases and J gave up 1 base, with 10 bases separating them. Germline-derived CDR1 and CDR2 are MNHEY and SVGAGI. This CDR3 is built from 14 residues. The CDR3 DNA reads as TGTGCCAGCACCGCCCGGTGGAACACCGGGGAGCTGTTTTTT. Translation: CASTARWNTGELFF.

This rearrangement joins TRBV5-3 to TRBJ2-7; 7 positions match TRBD1. TRBV5-3 is classed as an ORF, of uncertain function. CDR3 length equals 12 residues. V dropped 8 bases and J dropped 5; count of bases not matched to a gene: 7. In DNA form, the CDR3 reads TGTGCCAGTTGCAGGGGGACCCACGAGCAGTACTTC. Amino acid sequence: CASCRGTHEQYF.

This chain joins TRBV7-2 and TRBJ1-3; D is uncertain. Germline V lookup: CDR1 SGHTA, CDR2 FQGNSA. The CDR3 runs to 15 residues. V was cut by 2 bases and J by 0 bases, with 8 bases left in between. CDR3 sequence reads: CASSLTRSSGNTIYF. The CDR3 DNA sequence: TGTGCCAGCAGCTTAACCAGGAGCTCTGGAAACACCATATATTTT. Drawing the rest from reference TRBV7-2 and TRBJ1-3, the complete variable domain is GAGVSQSPSNKVTEKGKDVELRCDPISGHTALYWYRQSLGQGLEFLIYFQGNSAPDKSGLPSDRFSAERTGGSVSTLTIQRTQQEDSAVYLCASSLTRSSGNTIYFGEGSWLTVV.

The chain uses TRBV2 and TRBJ1-2; no firm D call. The CDR3 spans 11 residues. Trimming shortened V by 8 bases and J by 4 bases, and 8 bases separated the two germline ends. Germline CDR1 reads SNHLY; CDR2 reads FYNNEI. CDR3 in amino acids: CASADGYGYTF. CDR3 in DNA: TGTGCCAGCGCGGACGGCTATGGCTACACCTTC.

The CDR3 region has the DNA TGTGCCAGCAGCAGCCCCAATGGGCAAGAGACCCAGTACTTC. Translated, it gives CASSSPNGQETQYF. The chain joins TRBV11-1 to TRBJ2-5; no clear D gene. The V end was cut by 5 bases, the J end by 2 bases, with 12 bases between. Germline V gives CDR1 SGHAT, CDR2 FQDESV (reference sequence). This CDR3 is built from 14 residues.

As concerns this clone: The germline gene is not matched at one end of the junction; a read error may be the cause. This sequence joins TRBV29-1 and TRBJ2-2; TRBD1 agrees at 9 bases. The V gene's germline CDR1 is SQVTM and CDR2 ANQGSEA. The CDR3 extends over 15 amino acids. The CDR3 DNA sequence: TGCAGCGCTGAAGGGAACAGGGGGCCCACCGGGGAGCTGTTTTTT. Its translation: CSAEGNRGPTGELFF.

The V gene is TRBV19, the J gene TRBJ1-5, with a weak D call TRBD1 (6 bases). Germline loops: CDR1 LNHDA, CDR2 SQIVND (reference sequence). The CDR3 is made up of 13 amino acids. The V gene lost 8 bases and the J gene lost 3 bases, with 11 bases spanning the gap. The CDR3 DNA reads as TGTGCCAGTCGTCAGGGGTCCAATCAGCCCCAGCATTTT. Protein sequence: CASRQGSNQPQHF.

V usage is TRBV4-2 and J usage is TRBJ2-2; D not resolved. Looked up from germline, CDR1 is LGHNA and CDR2 is YNFKEQ. This CDR3 contains 14 residues. Trimming took off 3 bases at V and 6 bases at J, with 11 bases between the two ends. The CDR3 bases are TGTGCCAGCAGCCAGGTCCAGGAACCCGGGGAGCTGTTTTTT. Translation: CASSQVQEPGELFF.

V gene TRBV11-2 combines with J gene TRBJ1-4; 10 bases are a match to TRBD1. V trimming: 5 bases; J trimming: 0 bases; junction bases outside the gene matches: 9. Germline V gene sequence: CDR1 SGHAT, CDR2 FQNNGV. The CDR3 contains 18 residues. CDR3 in DNA: TGTGCCAGCAGCCCAAGACAGGGGGCTAGGGCAACTAATGAAAAACTGTTTTTT. Protein: CASSPRQGARATNEKLFF.

The chain is built from TRBV28 and TRBJ2-7; D unclear. The germline CDR1 and CDR2 sequences are MDHEN and SYDVKM. This CDR3 contains 13 residues. The V end was cut by 6 bases, the J end by 7 bases, with 16 bases between. CDR3 in amino acids: CASRPAGGREQYF. Written as DNA, the CDR3 is TGTGCCAGCAGACCCGCTGGCGGCCGGGAGCAGTACTTC.

The CDR3 here is CASTKRGETQYF. The DNA for the CDR3 is TGTGCCAGCACGAAGAGAGGGGAGACCCAGTACTTC. The gene calls are TRBV6-5 and TRBJ2-5; a weak D match, TRBD2 (5 bases). Deletions cut 7 bases from V and 5 bases from J, with 11 bases between. The germline CDR1 and CDR2 sequences are MNHEY and SVGAGI. CDR3 size: 12 residues.

V usage is TRBV28 and J usage is TRBJ1-2, with TRBD1 as a possible D gene (5 bases). Trimming took off 9 bases at V and 4 bases at J, with 21 bases between the two ends. The CDR3 is made up of 15 amino acids. The germline V gene encodes CDR1 MDHEN and CDR2 SYDVKM. The CDR3 loop is CASRFWDGGSYGYTF. CDR3 bases: TGTGCCAGTCGCTTCTGGGACGGGGGGAGCTATGGCTACACCTTC.

The rearrangement joins TRBV6-1 to TRBJ1-5; D not certain. In germline, CDR1 is MNHNS, CDR2 SASEGT. This CDR3 is built from 19 residues. V was cut by 0 bases and J by 4 bases, with 22 bases left in between. CDR3 in amino acids: CASSEASSRVGVGNQPQHF. The CDR3 nucleotides read TGTGCCAGCAGTGAAGCCTCCTCCCGGGTTGGGGTAGGGAATCAGCCCCAGCATTTT.

The chain is built from TRBV7-9 and TRBJ1-5; 10 bases map to TRBD1. This CDR3 region has 14 residues. Germline CDR1 reads SEHNR; CDR2 reads FQNEAQ (reference sequence). The V and J ends lost 5 bases and 7 bases, in that order; junction bases with no gene match: 5. The CDR3 DNA is TGTGCCAGCAGCCGGGACAGGGGCACACAGCCCCAGCATTTT. This codes for CASSRDRGTQPQHF.

V is TRBV6-6 and J is TRBJ1-5, with D possibly being TRBD1 (6 bases). Germline CDR1 MNHNY, CDR2 SVGAGI (reference sequence). CDR3 length equals 13 residues. V lost 7 bases and J 5 bases, leaving 12 bases between the germline ends. The CDR3 reads CASTRGPYQPQHF. The CDR3 region has the DNA TGTGCCAGCACTCGGGGGCCATATCAGCCCCAGCATTTT.

The chain couples TRBV10-3 to TRBJ2-1; D uncertain. Germline CDR1 ENHRY, CDR2 SYGVKD. Deletions cut 5 bases from V and 5 bases from J, with 4 bases between. There are 11 residues in the CDR3. The CDR3 coding sequence is TGTGCCATCAGTAGCCACAATGAGCAGTTCTTC. It codes for CAISSHNEQFF.

The V gene is TRBV10-3, the J gene TRBJ2-2, with a weak D call TRBD2 (6 bases). V was cut by 7 bases and J by 0 bases, with 18 bases left in between. This CDR3 region has 17 residues. Germline V CDR1 and CDR2: ENHRY, SYGVKD. CDR3 in amino acids: CAITPTAGPANTGELFF. The CDR3 DNA sequence: TGTGCCATCACTCCAACCGCGGGACCCGCGAACACCGGGGAGCTGTTTTTT.

The chain has TRBV21-1 and TRBJ2-7; TRBD2, the D gene given by the table, was not confirmed from the DNA. TRBV21-1 is noted as a pseudogene. The CDR3 totals 15 residues. For the CDR3, the DNA is TGTGCCAGCAGCAAGTCTAGCGGAAGCTCCTACGAGCAGTACTTC. It is translated as CASSKSSGSSYEQYF.

DNA of the CDR3: TGCGCCAGCAGCTTAAAAGGAGCGGGCACCGGGGAGCTGTTTTTT. Amino acids: CASSLKGAGTGELFF. The chain uses TRBV5-1 and TRBJ2-2; D possibly corresponds to TRBD2 (6 bases). V lost 2 bases to trimming and J lost 4 bases, with 12 bases between them. The CDR3 length is 15 residues. Germline V gene sequence: CDR1 SGHRS, CDR2 YFSETQ.

Of note for this clone: Other DNA sequences in the same sample also yield this CDR3. The chain uses TRBV28 and TRBJ1-5; D gene uncertain. This CDR3 region has 11 residues. Germline CDR1 and CDR2: MDHEN and SYDVKM. V gave up 3 bases and J gave up 7 bases, with 4 bases separating them. CDR3 sequence reads: CASSFGQPQHF. DNA of the CDR3: TGTGCCAGCAGTTTTGGGCAGCCCCAGCATTTT.

The V call is TRBV20-1, the J call TRBJ2-7, with D hard to call. Germline V gene data show CDR1 as DFQATT and CDR2 as SNEGSKA (reference sequence). V was shortened by 3 bases and J by 7 bases, with 10 bases between the two germline ends. The CDR3 is 11 residues long. The CDR3 coding sequence is TGCAGTGCTAGGTCGCCCGAGGAGCAGTACTTC. Encoded protein: CSARSPEEQYF.

The genes are TRBV30 and TRBJ2-7, with D unresolved. V lost 4 bases, J lost 0 bases, and 10 bases lay in between. This CDR3 has 13 amino acids. Germline CDR1 GTSNPN, CDR2 SVGIG (reference sequence). The CDR3 DNA reads TGTGCCTGGACAGGCGGAAACTCCTACGAGCAGTACTTC. Translating gives CAWTGGNSYEQYF.

The rearrangement joins TRBV7-3 to TRBJ1-3; TRBD1 is a possible D gene (6 bases). Germline CDR1 and CDR2: SGHTA and FQGTGA. V lost 5 bases, J lost 4 bases, and 12 bases lay in between. The CDR3 runs to 14 residues. Here the CDR3 reads CASSPGVDGNTIYF. The CDR3 DNA follows: TGTGCCAGCAGCCCAGGGGTGGACGGAAACACCATATATTTT.

The rearrangement links TRBV6-1 to TRBJ1-5; D unclear. This CDR3 comprises 13 residues. Trimming took off 6 bases at V and 4 bases at J, with 10 bases between the two ends. Looked up from germline, CDR1 is MNHNS and CDR2 is SASEGT. As DNA, the CDR3 is TGTGCCAGCAGAATCAGTGAGAATCAGCCCCAGCATTTT. This codes for CASRISENQPQHF.

This clone is a singleton in its sample. The genes are TRBV6-1 and TRBJ1-4; no clear D. The V gene's germline CDR1 is MNHNS and CDR2 SASEGT. The CDR3 has 16 residues. The V and J ends lost 3 bases and 2 bases respectively, with 13 bases between them. The CDR3: CASSDSPGATNEKLFF. The CDR3 bases are TGTGCCAGCAGTGATTCCCCAGGTGCCACTAATGAAAAACTGTTTTTT.